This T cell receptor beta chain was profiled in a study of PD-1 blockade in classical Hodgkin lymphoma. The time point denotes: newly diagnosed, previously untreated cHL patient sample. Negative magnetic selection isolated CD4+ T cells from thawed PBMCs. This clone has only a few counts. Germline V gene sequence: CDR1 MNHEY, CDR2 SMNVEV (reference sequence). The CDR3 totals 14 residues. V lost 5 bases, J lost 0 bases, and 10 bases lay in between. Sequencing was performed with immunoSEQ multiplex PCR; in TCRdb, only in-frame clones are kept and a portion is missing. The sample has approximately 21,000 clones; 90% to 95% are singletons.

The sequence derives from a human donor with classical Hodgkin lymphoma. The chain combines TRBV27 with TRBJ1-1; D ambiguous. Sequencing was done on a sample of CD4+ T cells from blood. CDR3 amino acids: CASSNYGVNTEAFF. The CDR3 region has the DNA TGTGCCAGCAGTAACTACGGGGTGAACACTGAAGCTTTCTTT.